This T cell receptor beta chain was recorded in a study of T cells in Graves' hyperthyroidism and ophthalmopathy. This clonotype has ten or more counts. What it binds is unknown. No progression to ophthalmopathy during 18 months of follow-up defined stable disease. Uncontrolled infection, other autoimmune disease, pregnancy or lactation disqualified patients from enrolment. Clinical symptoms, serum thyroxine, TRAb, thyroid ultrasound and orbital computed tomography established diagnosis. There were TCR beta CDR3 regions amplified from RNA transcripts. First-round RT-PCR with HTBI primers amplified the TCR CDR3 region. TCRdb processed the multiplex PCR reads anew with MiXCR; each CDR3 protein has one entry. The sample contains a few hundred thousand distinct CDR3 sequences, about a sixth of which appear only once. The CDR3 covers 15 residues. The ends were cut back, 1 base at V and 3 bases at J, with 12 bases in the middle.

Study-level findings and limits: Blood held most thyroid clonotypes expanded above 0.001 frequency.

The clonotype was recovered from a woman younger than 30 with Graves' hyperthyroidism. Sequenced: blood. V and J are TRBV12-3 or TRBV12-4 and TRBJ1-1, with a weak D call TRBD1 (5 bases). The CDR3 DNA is TGTGCCAGCAGTTTAGTGGGGCACCCAGACACTGAAGCTTTCTTT. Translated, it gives CASSLVGHPDTEAFF.